The clone carrying this TCR beta chain has a count of ten or more. Its antigen remains unknown. The sample belongs to a study of metastatic and nonmetastatic thyroid tumors. Study summary: Repertoire data that came from the blood and tumor or nodule tissue of malignant and benign thyroid patients were compared. Study-wide findings and caveats: As reported, TCR beta diversity in blood and tumor was significantly higher in malignant thyroid tumors than in benign nodules.

Source study methods: What underpinned the distant-metastasis classifier for papillary thyroid cancer was the set of CDR3 differences across clinicopathological groups. MiXCR re-clonotyped the PCR reads for TCRdb. TCRdb's processing, not the authors' own work, is the source of the V and J calls. The sample yields roughly 14,000 clones, around 25% seen once. The trim removed 4 bases at V and 2 bases at J, leaving 12 bases unmatched. The CDR3 loop spans 17 amino acids. The germline gives CDR1 LGHNA, CDR2 YNFKEQ. Patients underwent thyroid surgery, and none had received any treatment before it. This TCR was recovered from a female donor with papillary thyroid cancer or a benign thyroid nodule (not recorded which). Some clones in this sample may be carry-over from other donors' samples. Sequencing input: tumor tissue. The genes are TRBV4-2 and TRBJ2-7; 9 bases map to TRBD2. The CDR3 is CASSPGLARKVTYEQYF. CDR3 coding DNA: TGTGCCAGCAGCCCGGGACTAGCCCGGAAGGTTACCTACGAGCAGTACTTC.